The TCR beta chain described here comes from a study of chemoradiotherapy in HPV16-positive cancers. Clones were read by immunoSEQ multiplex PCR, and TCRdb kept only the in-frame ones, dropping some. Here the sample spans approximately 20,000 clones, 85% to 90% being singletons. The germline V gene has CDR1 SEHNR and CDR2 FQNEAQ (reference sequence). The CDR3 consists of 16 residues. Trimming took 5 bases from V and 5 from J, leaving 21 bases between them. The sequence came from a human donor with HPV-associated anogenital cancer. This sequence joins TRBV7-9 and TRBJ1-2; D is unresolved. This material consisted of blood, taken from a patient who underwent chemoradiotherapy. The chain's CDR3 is CASSRFFALNAYGYTF. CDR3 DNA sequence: TGTGCCAGCAGCCGTTTTTTTGCGTTAAATGCTTATGGCTACACCTTC.